Sequencing of this T cell receptor (beta chain) was carried out in a study of OX40 agonist ivuxolimab in advanced cancers. The overall study: Intravenous ivuxolimab was administered to patients every 2 weeks at 0.01 to 10 mg/kg. The dose-escalation cohort was about 87% male, with a mean age of approximately 61 years, ranging roughly 23 to 79.

Trimming stripped 5 bases from V and 0 bases from J, with 8 bases between. Germline lookup yields CDR1 SGHTA and CDR2 FQGTGA. The CDR3 contains 14 residues. Concerning this clone: Its antigen is not known.

The method was immunoSEQ multiplex PCR; TCRdb's version includes in-frame clones alone and lacks a portion of them. The sample holds 100,000 to 150,000 clones, 85% to 95% seen once. Overall study findings and caveats: Determination of antigen specificity was not performed for the expanded peripheral T cells.

Here the sequenced sample was CD4+ or CD8+ T cells sorted from blood, taken in a trial of the OX40 agonist ivuxolimab. The receptor was derived from an adult with an advanced solid tumor such as melanoma, head and neck, liver or kidney cancer. The chain uses TRBV7-3 and TRBJ2-1, with no clear D. CDR3 loop: CASSAVSSYNEQFF. The CDR3, as DNA: TGTGCCAGCAGCGCCGTGAGCTCCTACAATGAGCAGTTCTTC.